The 8 T cell receptor beta chains below all came from one sample that was sequenced in a study of blood T cell repertoires in COVID-19. Sequenced by immunoSEQ multiplex PCR; TCRdb stores in-frame clones only, minus some. The repertoire holds tens of thousands of clones, with roughly 89% as singletons. The source material was peripheral blood. These receptors were obtained from a man aged 50 or older with active COVID-19.

The chain uses TRBV11-2 and TRBJ2-3, with TRBD2 matching 9 bases. V lost 5 bases, J lost 6 bases, and 12 bases stayed unmatched. The CDR3 extends over 16 amino acids. Germline V gives CDR1 SGHAT, CDR2 FQNNGV. CDR3 sequence: CASSRSGGTLADTQYF. The CDR3 nucleotides are TGTGCCAGCAGCCGAAGCGGGGGGACTTTAGCTGATACGCAGTATTTT.

J is TRBJ2-7 and V is TRBV4-3, with 8 positions matching TRBD1. The CDR3 is 15 amino acids. Germline V gene sequence: CDR1 LGHNA, CDR2 YSLEER. Trimming cost V 1 base and J 3 bases; bases outside gene matches: 5. The CDR3 bases are TGCGCCAGCAGCCAAGTCGGGACAGGAATCTACGAGCAGTACTTC. This gives the protein CASSQVGTGIYEQYF.

The chain recombines TRBV15 with TRBJ2-7; TRBD1 might be the D (6 bases). This CDR3 is 13 amino acids long. Trimming cost V 3 bases and J 4 bases, with 10 bases left between them. In germline, CDR1 is LNHNV, CDR2 YYDKDF (reference sequence). The CDR3 sequence is CATSSDRKYEQYF. The DNA for the CDR3 is TGTGCCACCAGCAGTGACAGGAAGTACGAGCAGTACTTC.

The V and J genes are TRBV11-2 and TRBJ2-5; the match to TRBD2 covers 7 bases. This CDR3 has 14 amino acids. Per germline, CDR1 SGHAT and CDR2 FQNNGV. The V gene end was trimmed by 0 bases and the J gene end by 5 bases; junction bases not matched to a gene: 3. The DNA of the CDR3 is TGTGCCAGCAGCTTAGATTTCGGGGGGGAGACCCAGTACTTC. It is translated as CASSLDFGGETQYF.

The CDR3 loop is CASSELKGQASGNTIYF. CDR3 coding DNA: TGTGCCAGCAGCGAACTAAAGGGACAGGCCTCTGGAAACACCATATATTTT. The chain carries TRBV9 and TRBJ1-3, with 8 bases fitting TRBD1. Germline loops: CDR1 SGDLS, CDR2 YYNGEE. This CDR3 spans 17 amino acids. The ends lost 3 bases at V and 0 bases at J; junction bases unmatched: 8.

The chain uses TRBV7-2 and TRBJ2-7, with 8 bases fitting TRBD1. This CDR3 is built from 15 residues. V was clipped by 5 bases and J by 2 bases; unmatched bases: 8. Germline V gene lookup returns CDR1 SGHTA and CDR2 FQGNSA. The CDR3 reads CASSHPGQAPYEQYF. The CDR3 DNA is TGTGCCAGCAGCCATCCGGGACAGGCCCCCTACGAGCAGTACTTC.

The rearrangement uses TRBV4-3 and TRBJ2-7; D unclear. Germline CDR1 and CDR2: LGHNA and YSLEER. V was cut by 1 base and J by 3 bases, with 10 bases left in between. The CDR3 sequence is 14 residues long. The DNA for the CDR3 is TGCGCCAGCAGCCAAGGTCGAGGTCGCTACGAGCAGTACTTC. This gives the protein CASSQGRGRYEQYF.

This clone was recorded a few times. The gene calls are TRBV5-1 and TRBJ1-1; a possible D gene is TRBD1 (6 bases). The length of the CDR3 is 15 residues. V was pared by 1 base and J by 1 base, with 11 bases between. Germline V lookup: CDR1 SGHRS, CDR2 YFSETQ. The CDR3 loop is CASSLPGQTNTEAFF. CDR3 DNA: TGCGCCAGCAGCTTGCCCGGACAGACGAACACTGAAGCTTTCTTT.